The 22 T cell receptor beta chains below come from one sample, sequenced in a study of T cells in Graves' hyperthyroidism and ophthalmopathy (dated by TCRdb to the late 2010s). Libraries were made using multiplex PCR. Sequencing instrument: Illumina HiSeq 2000. Amplification of TCR beta CDR3 regions was carried out from RNA transcripts. The TCR CDR3 was subjected to a first round of RT-PCR using the HTBI primer set and the Qiagen OneStep RT-PCR kit. TCRdb applied fastp at Q25 and MiXCR to the public reads, then kept only in-frame beta chains. Rows are combined by CDR3 protein, so each entry shows the most common genes and DNA. In all, the sample holds 600,000 to 700,000 distinct CDR3 sequences, and roughly 14% of those were seen once. The ten top clones hold around 4% of the sample. What was sequenced was blood. Source of these receptors: a woman aged 40 to 49 with Graves' ophthalmopathy.

Many counts were recorded for this clonotype. This chain links TRBV25-1 with TRBJ2-5; no firm D call. The CDR3 extends over 13 amino acids. V lost 5 bases to trimming and J lost 1 base, with 8 bases between them. Germline CDR1 and CDR2: MGHDK and SYGVNS. CDR3: CASSQYSQETQYF. DNA of the CDR3: TGTGCCAGCAGTCAGTACAGCCAAGAGACCCAGTACTTC. The full variable domain, completed using reference TRBV25-1 and TRBJ2-5, is EADIYQTPRYLVIGTGKKITLECSQTMGHDKMYWYQQDPGMELHLIHYSYGVNSTEKGDLSSESTVSRIRTEHFPLTLESARPSHTSQYLCASSQYSQETQYFGPGTRLLVL.

This clonotype was seen a few times. The rearrangement uses TRBV30 and TRBJ2-5, with D perhaps TRBD1 (6 bases). Germline V gene lookup returns CDR1 GTSNPN and CDR2 SVGIG (reference sequence). The CDR3 covers 13 residues. V lost 7 bases and J 5 bases, leaving 17 bases between the germline ends. CDR3 residues: CASRDTLGETQYF. The CDR3 nucleotides read TGTGCCTCTCGGGACACCCTAGGGGAGACCCAGTACTTC.

This clonotype was recorded a few times. The rearrangement uses TRBV29-1 and TRBJ2-2; TRBD1 might be the D (6 bases). Germline CDR1 is SQVTM and CDR2 is ANQGSEA. Trimming cost V 3 bases and J 4 bases, with 15 bases left between them. The CDR3 runs 15 residues. CDR3 in DNA: TGCAGCGTTGAGATAACAGGGCTCGTCACCGGGGAGCTGTTTTTT. Amino acids: CSVEITGLVTGELFF.

This clonotype occurred many times. A much larger clone lies one base from this, so it may be a read error. The chain links TRBV28 to TRBJ1-2, with 10 bases lining up with TRBD1. Unmatched junction bases numbered 0, after V lost 5 bases and J lost 3 bases. Germline assignment: CDR1 MDHEN and CDR2 SYDVKM. This CDR3 comprises 13 residues. The CDR3 reads CASSGTGDYGYTF. The CDR3 nucleotides are TGTGCCAGCAGTGGGACAGGGGACTATGGCTACACCTTC.

V is TRBV7-9 and J is TRBJ2-7, with TRBD1 matching over 9 bases. This CDR3 region has 13 residues. Germline assignment: CDR1 SEHNR and CDR2 FQNEAQ (reference sequence). The J segment lost 6 bases and the V segment lost 5 bases, leaving 5 bases of the junction unmatched. CDR3 coding DNA: TGTGCCAGCAGCAAGACAGGGGGGAGCGAGCAGTACTTC. Translation gives CASSKTGGSEQYF.

This clonotype was observed many times. V and J are TRBV12-3 or TRBV12-4 and TRBJ1-1; possible D gene TRBD1, 5 bases. This CDR3 has 12 amino acids. With 2 bases removed from V and 11 bases from J, the gap between germline ends came to 12 bases. In DNA, the CDR3 is TGTGCCAGCAGTTTAAGTGGGGGTTGGGCTTTCTTT. It translates to CASSLSGGWAFF.

The table lists this clonotype with a few counts. The rearrangement uses TRBV7-9 and TRBJ2-7; perhaps TRBD2 as D (6 bases). Germline CDR1 SEHNR, CDR2 FQNEAQ (reference sequence). This CDR3 has 16 residues. Trimming pared 2 bases from V and 3 bases from J, leaving 17 bases between. For the CDR3, the DNA is TGTGCCAGCAGCTTATTGGTTGGAGACGGGGGCTACGAGCAGTACTTC. Amino acids: CASSLLVGDGGYEQYF.

Of note for this clonotype: A much larger clone lies a single base off, so this may be a read error. This chain links TRBV12-3 or TRBV12-4 with TRBJ2-2; 8 bases are a match to TRBD2. This CDR3 contains 16 residues. V dropped 5 bases and J dropped 7; count of bases not matched to a gene: 12. The CDR3 protein is CASSQLAAGGIGELFF. The CDR3 coding sequence is TGTGCCAGCAGTCAACTAGCGGCCGGGGGAATCGGGGAGCTGTTTTTT.

The chain recombines TRBV6-2 or TRBV6-3 with TRBJ1-1; D not resolved. The V gene lost 5 bases and the J gene lost 1 base, with 17 bases spanning the gap. This CDR3 spans 16 amino acids. Germline CDR1 reads MNHEY; CDR2 reads SVGEGT. The CDR3 nucleotides read TGTGCCAGCAGTCTTGGAGGGTCAGGCACGAACACTGAAGCTTTCTTT. Protein sequence: CASSLGGSGTNTEAFF.

This clonotype was found many times. The CDR3 DNA sequence: TGCAGTGCTAGGAACACCGCCTACGAGCAGTACTTC. Its protein is CSARNTAYEQYF. The chain links TRBV20-1 to TRBJ2-7, with D uncertain. Between the trimmed V and J ends, which lost 3 bases and 2 bases, there was a span of 8 bases. The CDR3 extends over 12 amino acids. The V gene's germline CDR1 is DFQATT and CDR2 SNEGSKA (reference sequence).

This clonotype has at least ten counts. This is likely a read error, given that the CDR3 carries no conserved phenylalanine or tryptophan at its end. The rearrangement joins TRBV20-1 to TRBJ2-1; D is uncertain. V dropped 5 bases and J dropped 0 bases, with 14 bases sitting between them. The CDR3 covers 15 residues. CDR1 is DFQATT and CDR2 is SNEGSKA in the germline V gene (reference sequence). CDR3 DNA: TGCAGTGCTGGATTAGCTCAATTCTCCTACAATGAGCAGTTCCTC. Protein: CSAGLAQFSYNEQFL.

This clonotype was counted ten times or more. This chain joins TRBV2 and TRBJ1-1; D perhaps matches TRBD1 (5 bases). CDR3 length: 12 residues. The V and J ends lost 10 bases and 6 bases respectively, with 15 bases between them. Per the germline V gene, CDR1 is SNHLY and CDR2 is FYNNEI. The CDR3 here is CATADKDPEAFF. For the CDR3, the DNA is TGTGCCACGGCGGACAAGGATCCTGAAGCTTTCTTT.

This clonotype appeared many times. The rearrangement joins TRBV6-1 to TRBJ1-1, with D possibly being TRBD1 (6 bases). Germline V lookup: CDR1 MNHNS, CDR2 SASEGT. The CDR3 runs to 14 residues. V was pared by 6 bases and J by 1 base, with 12 bases between. CDR3 protein: CASRRQEKNTEAFF. CDR3 nucleotide sequence: TGTGCCAGCAGAAGACAGGAGAAGAACACTGAAGCTTTCTTT.

The table lists this clonotype with a few counts. This sequence joins TRBV19 and TRBJ1-1; no reliable D call. V lost 2 bases, J lost 0 bases, and 13 bases lay in between. The CDR3 contains 16 residues. Germline loops: CDR1 LNHDA, CDR2 SQIVND (reference sequence). As DNA, the CDR3 is TGTGCCAGTAGTATACTTCTTTCATCAGTGAACACTGAAGCTTTCTTT. Residues: CASSILLSSVNTEAFF.

The rearrangement joins TRBV27 to TRBJ1-5; D is uncertain. The CDR3 length is 15 residues. V was clipped by 3 bases and J by 1 base, with 10 bases between them. CDR1 is MNHEY, CDR2 SMNVEV, per germline (reference sequence). As DNA, the CDR3 is TGTGCCAGCAGTTTTTTCAGCGGAAGCAATCAGCCCCAGCATTTT. It specifies CASSFFSGSNQPQHF.

This clonotype was found many times. The genes are TRBV18 and TRBJ1-1; 11 positions agree with TRBD1. Trimming at V came to 1 base and at J to 5 bases, leaving 6 bases not matched to a gene. CDR3 length: 16 amino acids. The germline V gene encodes CDR1 KGHSH and CDR2 LQKENI. The CDR3 DNA follows: TGTGCCAGCTCACCACGAACGGGACAGGGGGAAACTGAAGCTTTCTTT. Protein product: CASSPRTGQGETEAFF.

This clonotype appeared many times. The rearrangement joins TRBV27 to TRBJ1-2; D might be TRBD1 (6 bases). Germline V lookup: CDR1 MNHEY, CDR2 SMNVEV (reference sequence). There are 17 residues in the CDR3. V lost 3 bases to trimming and J lost 8 bases, with 25 bases between them. CDR3 amino acids: CASSLSLHVGGAGGYTF. CDR3 coding DNA: TGTGCCAGCAGTTTGTCTCTTCATGTTGGGGGCGCTGGGGGCTACACCTTC.

The chain joins TRBV12-3 or TRBV12-4 to TRBJ1-1; maybe TRBD1 (5 bases). The CDR3 contains 14 residues. Between the trimmed V and J ends, which lost 5 bases and 10 bases, there was a span of 20 bases. The DNA for the CDR3 is TGTGCCAGCAGTCCTTCCGGGACGCCTTCAGGAGCTTTCTTT. Residues: CASSPSGTPSGAFF.

This clonotype has at least ten counts. The chain combines TRBV30 with TRBJ1-1; the D is unclear. Germline V gene data show CDR1 as GTSNPN and CDR2 as SVGIG (reference sequence). Trimming removed 0 bases at V and 4 bases at J, with 9 bases between. The CDR3 is 13 amino acids. The CDR3, as DNA: TGTGCCTGGAGTGTCAACTTTCTCACTGAAGCTTTCTTT. Translation: CAWSVNFLTEAFF.

There are many counts of this clonotype. The chain carries TRBV12-3 or TRBV12-4 and TRBJ2-5; 12 bases fit TRBD1. The CDR3 loop spans 14 amino acids. V was clipped by 4 bases and J by 5 bases; unmatched bases: 2. The DNA of the CDR3 is TGTGCCAGCAGTTCGGGACAGGGGGCGGAGACCCAGTACTTC. Protein sequence: CASSSGQGAETQYF.

This clonotype was observed many times. The chain links TRBV19 to TRBJ2-5; possibly TRBD2 for D (6 bases). Germline V lookup: CDR1 LNHDA, CDR2 SQIVND (reference sequence). V lost 6 bases, J lost 0 bases, and 8 bases lay in between. The CDR3 is made up of 13 amino acids. The CDR3 sequence: CASSGGNQETQYF. CDR3 in DNA: TGTGCCAGTAGCGGCGGGAACCAAGAGACCCAGTACTTC.

This sequence joins TRBV11-2 and TRBJ2-5; D gene uncertain. The CDR3 has 13 residues. CDR1 is SGHAT, CDR2 FQNNGV, per germline. V was cut by 6 bases and J by 4 bases, with 12 bases left in between. CDR3 region: CASSTNSIETQYF. For the CDR3, the DNA is TGTGCCAGCAGTACGAATAGCATAGAGACCCAGTACTTC.